This T cell receptor beta chain was identified in a study of T cell responses to AZD1222 COVID-19 vaccine (dated by TCRdb to the early 2020s). About the investigation overall: AZD1222 recipients with second doses at about 4 weeks or about 12 weeks were pooled, because spike-specific TCR depth and breadth did not differ between schedules. TCR sequencing covered over 230 trial participants: approximately 200 given two doses of AZD1222 and approximately 26 given two doses of MenACWY control vaccine. Trial participants were enrolled into age subgroups of 18-55, 56-69 and 70-plus years, which contained around 150, 29 and 61 TCR-sequenced participants, respectively. What the research found in general, with its limitations: Because no samples from the day 14 peak response were available, repertoires could be characterized only after the peak T cell response. Spike-specific TCR breadth and depth rose significantly after two AZD1222 doses compared with day 0 and with MenACWY recipients. Participants were mostly white British and included more females than males, and it was suggested by the authors that clonal diversity may have been underestimated. Only a handful of AZD1222 recipients were SARS-CoV-2 seropositive at baseline, limiting conclusions about previously exposed vaccinees. Reportedly, close to half of the unique spike-specific TCRs recognized epitopes lying outside the regions that are mutated in the B.1.351 and B.1.1.7 variants. The whole spike protein was spanned by vaccine-associated CD4 TCRs, and dominant responses were seen in regions 160-218 and 743-854. The 56-69-year group was small, and its depth increase did not reach significance, likely because of low power.

The CDR3 regions of human TCRbeta chains were analyzed by immunosequencing. From the authors' description of their analysis: Repertoire TCRs were checked for matches against a reference library of SARS-CoV-2-specific TCRs that had been generated using the MIRA antigen-specificity platform. Breadth meant the fraction of unique TCRs that were SARS-CoV-2-associated, whereas depth meant the fraction of total T cells that were SARS-CoV-2-associated. Using the MIRA data, each spike-specific TCR was mapped to the spike region that the TCR reacts to and placed in a CD4 or CD8 class. Log10-transformed breadth and depth values were compared by one-way ANOVA with Sidak's multiple comparisons tests. What TCRdb holds here is the immuneACCESS table cut down to in-frame rearrangements. Part of the clones is not present; checked against another copy, under half of the missing clones reflect an unresolved V gene, and the others are unexplained. V and J calls and clone size are those listed in that table; D and trimming were worked out from the DNA. This sample gives about 140,000 clones in total; around 90% of them show up just once. Around 1.7% of the sample is taken by the ten largest.

Note on this clone: Its antigen is unknown. No quality values exist for individual bases; no much larger clone is one base distant.

Sample time point, as interpreted from the label and publication: baseline before first vaccination. Samples from vaccinated people were obtained from the UK trials COV001 and COV002, which included a single-blind randomized controlled phase 2/3 trial of AZD1222 (ChAdOx1 nCoV-19) in healthy adults. Trial participant PBMC samples were collected at day 0 and day 28 after the second dose for TCRbeta chain sequencing. Spanning cysteine to phenylalanine, the CDR3 consists of 14 amino acids. Left in the record is the CDR3 DNA by itself, 42 bases read in frame from the first base. The germline V gene gives CDR1 as KGHDR and CDR2 as SFDVKD. The junction shows trimming of 6 bases on V and 1 base on J, and the gene matches do not reach 4 bases of it.

This chain is built from TRBV24-1 and TRBJ1-1, and 7 junction bases match TRBD1. Material: peripheral blood, obtained on day 0 of AZD1222 vaccination. This receptor was identified in an adult in good health. The CDR3 region reads CATSRQGPNTEAFF. The DNA sequence reads TGTGCCACCAGTAGACAGGGCCCGAACACTGAAGCTTTCTTT.